This record looks at one TCR beta chain sequence and its context. TCRdb's table, derived via immunoSEQ multiplex PCR, lists solely in-frame clones and lacks some. Of tens of thousands of clones in the sample, 73% were seen once. This entry comes from a study of tissue T cells after allogeneic stem cell transplantation. Overall study context: Pathologist review favored tissue samples showing histologically apparent lymphocytes.

The CDR3 extends over 16 amino acids. Here the sequenced sample was tissue from the ileum, taken at autopsy. The sequence came from an older female donor with lung cancer. The chain carries TRBV21-1 and TRBJ2-5; the table's TRBD2 call for D was not verified on the DNA. TRBV21-1 is flagged as a pseudogene. The CDR3 DNA reads as TGTGCCAGCAGCAAAGGTTTAGCGGGAGGGGAAGAGACCCAGTACTTC. Translating it yields CASSKGLAGGEETQYF.